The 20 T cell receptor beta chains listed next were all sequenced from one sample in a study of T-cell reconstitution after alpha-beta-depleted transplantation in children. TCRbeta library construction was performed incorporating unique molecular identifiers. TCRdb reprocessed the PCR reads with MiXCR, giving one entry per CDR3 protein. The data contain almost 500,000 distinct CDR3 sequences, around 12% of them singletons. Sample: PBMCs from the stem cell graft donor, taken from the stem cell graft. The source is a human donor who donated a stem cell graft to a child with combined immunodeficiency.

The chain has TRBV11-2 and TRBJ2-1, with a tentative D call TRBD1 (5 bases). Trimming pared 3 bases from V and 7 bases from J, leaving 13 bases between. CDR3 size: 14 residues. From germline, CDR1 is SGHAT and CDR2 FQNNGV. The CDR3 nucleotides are TGTGCCAGCAGCTTCGTAGGGGTATGGAATGAGCAGTTCTTC. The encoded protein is CASSFVGVWNEQFF.

The CDR3 sequence: CASSARTGSTDTQYF. The CDR3, as DNA: TGTGCCAGCAGTGCCCGGACAGGCAGCACAGATACGCAGTATTTT. The chain uses TRBV2 and TRBJ2-3; 7 nucleotides line up with TRBD1. The ends lost 4 bases at V and 0 bases at J; junction bases unmatched: 4. The germline gives CDR1 SNHLY, CDR2 FYNNEI. The CDR3 runs to 15 residues.

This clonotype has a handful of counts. The CDR3 protein is CASVRGATNEKLFF. The CDR3 DNA sequence: TGTGCCAGCGTGCGAGGGGCAACTAATGAAAAACTGTTTTTT. This chain links TRBV2 with TRBJ1-4, with D perhaps matching TRBD1 (5 bases). V was shortened by 8 bases and J by 0 bases, with 10 bases between the two germline ends. The CDR3 sequence is 14 residues long. Per the germline V gene, CDR1 is SNHLY and CDR2 is FYNNEI.

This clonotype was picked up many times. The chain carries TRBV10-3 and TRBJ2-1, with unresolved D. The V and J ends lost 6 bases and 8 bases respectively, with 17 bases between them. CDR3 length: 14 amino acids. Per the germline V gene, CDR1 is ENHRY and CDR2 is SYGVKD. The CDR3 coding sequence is TGTGCCATCAGACCGAGCCCGGGTATCGATGAGCAGTTCTTC. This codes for CAIRPSPGIDEQFF.

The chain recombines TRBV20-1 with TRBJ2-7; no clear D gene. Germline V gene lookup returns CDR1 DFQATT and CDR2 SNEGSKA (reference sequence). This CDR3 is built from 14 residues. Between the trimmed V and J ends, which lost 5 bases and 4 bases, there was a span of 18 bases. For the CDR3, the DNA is TGCAGTGCTCGTCAGATTGAAGGGAAATACGAGCAGTACTTC. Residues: CSARQIEGKYEQYF.

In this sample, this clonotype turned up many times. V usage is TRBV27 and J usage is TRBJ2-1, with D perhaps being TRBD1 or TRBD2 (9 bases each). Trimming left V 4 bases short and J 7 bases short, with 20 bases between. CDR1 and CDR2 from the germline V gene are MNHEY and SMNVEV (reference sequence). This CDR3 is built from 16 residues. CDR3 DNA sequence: TGTGCCAGCAGTTCAGCGGGGGGACAGGGTTATAATGAGCAGTTCTTC. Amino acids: CASSSAGGQGYNEQFF.

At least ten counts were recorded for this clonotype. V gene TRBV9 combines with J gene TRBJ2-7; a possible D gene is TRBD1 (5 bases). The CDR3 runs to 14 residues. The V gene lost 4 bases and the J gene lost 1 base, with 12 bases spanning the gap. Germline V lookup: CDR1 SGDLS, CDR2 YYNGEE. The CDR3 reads CASSPGMSSYEQYF. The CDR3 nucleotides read TGTGCCAGCAGCCCAGGGATGTCATCCTACGAGCAGTACTTC.

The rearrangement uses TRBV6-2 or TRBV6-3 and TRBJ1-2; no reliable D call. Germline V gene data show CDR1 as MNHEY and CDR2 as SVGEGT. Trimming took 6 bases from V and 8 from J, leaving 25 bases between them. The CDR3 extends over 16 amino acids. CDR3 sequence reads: CASSHDSQRRDSGYTF. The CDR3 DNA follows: TGTGCCAGCAGCCATGATTCCCAACGGAGGGATAGCGGCTACACCTTC.

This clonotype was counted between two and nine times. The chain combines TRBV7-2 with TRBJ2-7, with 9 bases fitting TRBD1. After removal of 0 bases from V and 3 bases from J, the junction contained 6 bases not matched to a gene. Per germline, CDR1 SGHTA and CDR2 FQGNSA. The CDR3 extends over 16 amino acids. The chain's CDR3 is CASSLARTGDLYEQYF. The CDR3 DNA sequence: TGTGCCAGCAGCTTAGCGCGGACAGGGGACCTCTACGAGCAGTACTTC.

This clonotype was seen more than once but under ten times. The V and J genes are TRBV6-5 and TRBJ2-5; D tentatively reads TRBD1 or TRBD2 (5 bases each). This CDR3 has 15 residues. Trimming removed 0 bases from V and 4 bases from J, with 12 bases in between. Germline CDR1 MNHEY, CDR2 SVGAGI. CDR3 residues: CASSYSLGTAETQYF. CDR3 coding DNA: TGTGCCAGCAGTTACTCGTTGGGGACGGCAGAGACCCAGTACTTC.

CDR3 bases: TGTGCCATCTGTTTGGGGGAATATGGCTACACCTTC. The encoded protein is CAICLGEYGYTF. This sequence joins TRBV10-3 and TRBJ1-2; tentatively, D is TRBD1 (5 bases). The CDR3 has 12 amino acids. Germline V CDR1 and CDR2: ENHRY, SYGVKD. The V end was cut by 8 bases, the J end by 5 bases, with 12 bases between.

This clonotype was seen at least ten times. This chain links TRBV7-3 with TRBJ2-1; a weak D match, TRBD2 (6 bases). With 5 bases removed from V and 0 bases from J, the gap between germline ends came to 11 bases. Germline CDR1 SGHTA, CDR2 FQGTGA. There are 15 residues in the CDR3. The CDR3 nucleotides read TGTGCCAGCAGCCTTGGACTACGCTCCTACAATGAGCAGTTCTTC. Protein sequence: CASSLGLRSYNEQFF. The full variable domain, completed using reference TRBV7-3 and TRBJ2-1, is GAGVSQTPSNKVTEKGKYVELRCDPISGHTALYWYRQSLGQGPEFLIYFQGTGAADDSGLPNDRFFAVRPEGSVSTLKIQRTERGDSAVYLCASSLGLRSYNEQFFGPGTRLTVL.

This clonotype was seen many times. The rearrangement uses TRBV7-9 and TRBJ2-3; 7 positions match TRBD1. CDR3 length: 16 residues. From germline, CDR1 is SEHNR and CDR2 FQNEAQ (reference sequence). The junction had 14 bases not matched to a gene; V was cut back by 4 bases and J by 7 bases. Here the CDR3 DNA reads TGTGCCAGCAGCTCCGACAGGGATGTGAGTGCGAATACGCAGTATTTT. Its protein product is CASSSDRDVSANTQYF.

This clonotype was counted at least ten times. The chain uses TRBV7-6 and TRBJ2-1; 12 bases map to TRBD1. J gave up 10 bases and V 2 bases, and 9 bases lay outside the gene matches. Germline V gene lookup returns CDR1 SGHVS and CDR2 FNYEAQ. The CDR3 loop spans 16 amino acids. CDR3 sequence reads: CASSLLGTGGEREQFF. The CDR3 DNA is TGTGCCAGCAGCTTATTGGGGACAGGGGGCGAACGGGAGCAGTTCTTC.

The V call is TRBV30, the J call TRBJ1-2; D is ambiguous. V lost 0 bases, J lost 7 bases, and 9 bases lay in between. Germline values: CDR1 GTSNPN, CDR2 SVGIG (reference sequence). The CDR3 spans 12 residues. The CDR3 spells CAWSVGGGGYTF. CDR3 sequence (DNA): TGTGCCTGGAGTGTCGGTGGTGGTGGCTACACCTTC.

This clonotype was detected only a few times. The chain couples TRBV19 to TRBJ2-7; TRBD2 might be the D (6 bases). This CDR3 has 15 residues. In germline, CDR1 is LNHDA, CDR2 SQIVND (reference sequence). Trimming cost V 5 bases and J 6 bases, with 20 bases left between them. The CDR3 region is CASSSLADSRGEQYF. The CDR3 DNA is TGTGCCAGTAGTTCCTTAGCGGACTCGCGGGGCGAGCAGTACTTC.

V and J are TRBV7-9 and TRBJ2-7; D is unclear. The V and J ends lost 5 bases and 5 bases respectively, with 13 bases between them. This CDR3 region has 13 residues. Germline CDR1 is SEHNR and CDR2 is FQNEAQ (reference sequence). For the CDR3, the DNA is TGTGCCAGCAGCCCGGAAAGGTGGAACGAGCAGTACTTC. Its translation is CASSPERWNEQYF.

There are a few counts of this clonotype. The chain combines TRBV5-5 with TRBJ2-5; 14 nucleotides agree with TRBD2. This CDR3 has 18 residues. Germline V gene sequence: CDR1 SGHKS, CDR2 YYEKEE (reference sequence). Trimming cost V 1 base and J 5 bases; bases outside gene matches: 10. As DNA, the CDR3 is TGTGCCAGCAGCTTGTTTAATTCCGGGACTAGCGGGGGCGAGACCCAGTACTTC. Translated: CASSLFNSGTSGGETQYF.

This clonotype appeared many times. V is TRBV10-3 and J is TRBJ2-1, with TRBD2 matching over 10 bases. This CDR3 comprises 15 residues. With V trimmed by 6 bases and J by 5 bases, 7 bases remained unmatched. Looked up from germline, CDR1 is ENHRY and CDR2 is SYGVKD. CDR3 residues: CAIRGGLARNNEQFF. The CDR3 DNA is TGTGCCATCAGGGGGGGACTAGCGAGAAACAATGAGCAGTTCTTC.

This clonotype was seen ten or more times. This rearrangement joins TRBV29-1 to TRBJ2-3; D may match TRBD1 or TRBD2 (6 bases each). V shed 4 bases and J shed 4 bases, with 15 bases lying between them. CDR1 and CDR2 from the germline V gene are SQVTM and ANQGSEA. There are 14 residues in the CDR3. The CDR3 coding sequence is TGCAGCGTTGTAGCGGCAGGGGTCCCAGATACGCAGTATTTT. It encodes CSVVAAGVPDTQYF.